The source of this TCR beta chain is a study of shared clonotypes between healthy human individuals. Whole-study results and caveats: Naive subsets generally had larger estimated richness than memory subsets. Clonotype sharing among donors was thought likely to change with sequencing depth.

In this sample, this clone turned up many times. The antigen is undetermined. The sample contains more than one DNA sequence encoding this CDR3. In the source study's methods: Filtering was not the same, since immunoSEQ gave junction-only sequences without quality scores. Clones were read by immunoSEQ multiplex PCR, and TCRdb kept only the in-frame ones, dropping some. That table gives V, J and clone size, and the DNA gave D and trimming. Among nearly 1 million clones, over 60% were seen once, and the ten largest hold about 1.5%. Sequenced sample: memory CD4+ T cells sorted from blood. The subset is: CD45RA-negative fraction. This sequence originates from a man younger than 30 in good health.

The CDR3 DNA follows: TGCGCCAGCAGCTACGCGGGGGAGGGTGGCTACACCTTC. Protein sequence: CASSYAGEGGYTF. This chain connects TRBV5-1 to TRBJ1-2, with D perhaps matching TRBD1 (5 bases). V dropped 3 bases and J dropped 7 bases, with 13 bases sitting between them. Germline CDR1 SGHRS, CDR2 YFSETQ. The CDR3 contains 13 residues.